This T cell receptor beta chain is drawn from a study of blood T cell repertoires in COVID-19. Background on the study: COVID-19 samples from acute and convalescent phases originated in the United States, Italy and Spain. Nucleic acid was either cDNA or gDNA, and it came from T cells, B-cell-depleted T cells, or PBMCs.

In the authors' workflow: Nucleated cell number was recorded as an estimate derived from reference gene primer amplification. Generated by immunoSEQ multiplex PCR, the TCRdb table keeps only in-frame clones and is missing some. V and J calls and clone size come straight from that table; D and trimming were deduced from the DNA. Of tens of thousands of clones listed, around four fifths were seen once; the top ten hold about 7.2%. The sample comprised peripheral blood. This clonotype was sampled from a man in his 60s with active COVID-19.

CDR3 amino acids: CASRGTSGYNEQFF. The DNA of the CDR3 is TGTGCCAGCAGGGGGACTAGCGGATACAATGAGCAGTTCTTC. The chain combines TRBV6-5 with TRBJ2-1, with 11 positions matching TRBD2. The CDR3 runs 14 residues. Trimming cost V 6 bases and J 4 bases; bases outside gene matches: 2. Germline CDR1 MNHEY, CDR2 SVGAGI.